This paragraph covers one TCR beta chain sequence. Its matching antigen is unknown. Preparation of the TCRbeta library was carried out with unique molecular identifiers. Via MiXCR, TCRdb re-called the PCR reads, giving one row per CDR3 protein. The sample shows about 980,000 distinct CDR3 sequences, roughly 29% of them seen only once. This entry belongs to a study of T-cell reconstitution after alpha-beta-depleted transplantation in children. Findings and caveats of the study: It was newly produced T cells that mostly accounted for T-cell counts and diversity one year after transplant. Alpha-beta T cells about two months after transplant reportedly derived from several hundred expanded graft clones.

The clonotype was recovered from a boy younger than two who had a stem cell transplant for SCID, so the T cells may come from the graft donor. The input for sequencing was PBMCs, mostly from graft donor cells, taken 360 days after TCRalphabeta/CD19-depleted stem cell transplant.

CDR3 amino acids: CARAVRGGENTGELFF. CDR3 coding DNA: TGTGCCAGAGCGGTACGAGGGGGTGAGAACACCGGGGAGCTGTTTTTT. V usage is TRBV19 and J usage is TRBJ2-2; D perhaps matches TRBD1 (6 bases). Looked up from germline, CDR1 is LNHDA and CDR2 is SQIVND (reference sequence). Deletions cut 9 bases from V and 1 base from J, with 18 bases between. The CDR3 extends over 16 amino acids.